This T cell receptor (beta chain) was sequenced during a study of neurological immune-mediated disorders. Germline CDR1 reads MNHEY; CDR2 reads SVGAGI. Trimming removed 6 bases from V and 5 bases from J; junction bases left unmatched: 3. The CDR3 runs to 14 residues. 5'RACE employing 10-nucleotide random UMIs yielded the cDNA. Each CDR3 protein gets one entry after TCRdb re-called the 5' RACE reads with MiXCR. The data contain roughly 100,000 distinct CDR3 sequences, 3.5% of them singletons. This clonotype was detected a few times. Sequenced input: PBMCs. V and J are TRBV6-5 and TRBJ2-7; 14 bases map to TRBD2. This clonotype was obtained from a young woman with multiple sclerosis. The CDR3 loop reads CASSPGLAGDEQYF. DNA of the CDR3: TGTGCCAGCAGCCCGGGACTAGCGGGGGACGAGCAGTACTTC.